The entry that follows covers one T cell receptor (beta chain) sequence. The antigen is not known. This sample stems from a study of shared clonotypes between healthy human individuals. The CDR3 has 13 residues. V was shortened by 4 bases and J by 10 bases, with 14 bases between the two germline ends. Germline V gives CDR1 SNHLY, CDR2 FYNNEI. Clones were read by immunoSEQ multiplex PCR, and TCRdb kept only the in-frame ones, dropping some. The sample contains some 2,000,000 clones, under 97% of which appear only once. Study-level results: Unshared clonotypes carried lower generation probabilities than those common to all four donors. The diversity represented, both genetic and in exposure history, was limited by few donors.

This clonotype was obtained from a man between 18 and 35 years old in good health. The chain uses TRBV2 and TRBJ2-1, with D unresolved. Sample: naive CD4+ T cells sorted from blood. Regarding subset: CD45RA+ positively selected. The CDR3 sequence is CASSARTGIEQFF. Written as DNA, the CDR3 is TGTGCCAGCAGTGCACGGACGGGCATCGAGCAGTTCTTC.